The clone carrying this TCR beta chain has a count of ten or more. The data stem from a study of early T cells in non-severe SARS-CoV-2 infection. In TCRdb, the 5' RACE reads were re-called with MiXCR into one record per CDR3 protein. The sample includes 55,000 to 75,000 distinct CDR3 sequences, more than 8% of them seen just once. The source was whole blood, collected at baseline. The TCR sequence derives from an adult who was a healthcare worker with PCR-confirmed SARS-CoV-2 infection or an uninfected control (not recorded which).

The CDR3 here is CASSLVLSGDTQYF. Here the CDR3 DNA reads TGTGCCAGCAGCTTAGTCCTTTCTGGAGATACGCAGTATTTT. The V gene is TRBV7-8, the J gene TRBJ2-3; no definite D call. This CDR3 has 14 residues. The ends were cut back, 1 base at V and 5 bases at J, with 10 bases in the middle. CDR1 is SGHVS, CDR2 FQNEAQ, per germline.